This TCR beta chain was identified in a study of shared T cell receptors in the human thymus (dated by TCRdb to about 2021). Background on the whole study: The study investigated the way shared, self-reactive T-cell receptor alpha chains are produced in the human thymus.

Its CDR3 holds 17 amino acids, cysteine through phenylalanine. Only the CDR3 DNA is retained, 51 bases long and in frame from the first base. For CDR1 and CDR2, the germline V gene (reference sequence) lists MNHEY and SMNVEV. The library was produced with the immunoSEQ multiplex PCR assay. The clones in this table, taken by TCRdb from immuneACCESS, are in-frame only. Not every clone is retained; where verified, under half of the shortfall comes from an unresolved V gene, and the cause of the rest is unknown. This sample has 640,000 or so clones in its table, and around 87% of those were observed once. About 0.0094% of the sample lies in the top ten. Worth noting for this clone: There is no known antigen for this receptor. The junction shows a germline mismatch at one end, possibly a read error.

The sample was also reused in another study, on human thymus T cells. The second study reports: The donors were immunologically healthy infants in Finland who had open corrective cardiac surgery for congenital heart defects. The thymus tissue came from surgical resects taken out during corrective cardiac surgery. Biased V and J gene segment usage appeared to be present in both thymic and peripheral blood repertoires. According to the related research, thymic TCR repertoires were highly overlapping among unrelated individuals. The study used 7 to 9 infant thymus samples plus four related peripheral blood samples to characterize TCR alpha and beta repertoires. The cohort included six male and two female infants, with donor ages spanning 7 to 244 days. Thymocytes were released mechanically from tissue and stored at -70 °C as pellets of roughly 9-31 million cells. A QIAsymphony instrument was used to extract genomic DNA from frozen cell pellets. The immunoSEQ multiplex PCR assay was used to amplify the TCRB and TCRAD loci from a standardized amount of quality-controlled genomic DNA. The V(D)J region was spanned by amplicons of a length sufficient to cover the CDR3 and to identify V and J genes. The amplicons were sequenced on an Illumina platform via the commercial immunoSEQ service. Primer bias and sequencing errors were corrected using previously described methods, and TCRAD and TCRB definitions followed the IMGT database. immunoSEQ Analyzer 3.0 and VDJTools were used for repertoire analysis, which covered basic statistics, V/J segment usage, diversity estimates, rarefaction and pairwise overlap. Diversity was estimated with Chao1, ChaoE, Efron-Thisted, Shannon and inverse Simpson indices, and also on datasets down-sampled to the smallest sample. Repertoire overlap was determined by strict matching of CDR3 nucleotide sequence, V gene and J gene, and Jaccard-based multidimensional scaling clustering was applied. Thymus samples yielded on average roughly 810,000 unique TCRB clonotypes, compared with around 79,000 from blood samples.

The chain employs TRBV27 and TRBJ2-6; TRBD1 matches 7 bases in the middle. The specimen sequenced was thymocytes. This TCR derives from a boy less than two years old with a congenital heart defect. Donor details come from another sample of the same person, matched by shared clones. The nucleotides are TGTGCCGGCAGTTTAGGGACAGCCAACTCTGGGGCCAACGTCCTGACTTTC. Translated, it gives CAGSLGTANSGANVLTF.